This TCR beta chain was captured by sequencing in a study of blood T cell repertoires in COVID-19. Overall study context: Sample material is recorded as cDNA or gDNA derived from T cells, B-cell-depleted T cells, or PBMCs.

The CDR3 consists of 13 residues. Germline CDR1 LGHDT, CDR2 YNNKEL (reference sequence). V lost 0 bases and J 6 bases, leaving 5 bases between the germline ends. Repertoires were generated with immunoSEQ multiplex PCR, while TCRdb's copy carries only in-frame clones and drops some. Of approximately 150,000 clones listed, about nine tenths are singletons. This chain uses TRBV3-1 (or the pseudogene TRBV3-2) with TRBJ1-4; D gene ambiguous. The clonotype originates from a human donor in a cohort sampled during active COVID-19. Sequencing used peripheral blood. In DNA, the CDR3 is TGTGCCAGCAGCCAAGAAGCATATGAAAAACTGTTTTTT. The encoded protein is CASSQEAYEKLFF.